The TCR beta chain described here comes from a study of cytomegalovirus exposure and HLA in healthy donors. The CDR3 totals 15 residues. From germline, CDR1 is MNHNY and CDR2 SVGAGI (reference sequence). Trimming at V came to 6 bases and at J to 1 base, leaving 6 bases not matched to a gene. The PCR contained 60 Vbeta and 13 Jbeta primers. The table came from immunoSEQ multiplex PCR; TCRdb's copy has only in-frame clones and leaves some out. There are about 120,000 clones in the sample; nearly 65% occur only once, and about 9% lies in the top ten. Sample: PBMCs. V is TRBV6-6 and J is TRBJ2-1; 7 bases are shared with TRBD2. The TCR was taken from a man aged 35 to 55 in good health and CMV-seropositive. The CDR3 loop reads CASSPPAGSYNEQFF. DNA of the CDR3: TGTGCCAGCAGCCCGCCAGCGGGGTCCTACAATGAGCAGTTCTTC.